A selection of T cell receptor beta chains follows, all from one sample in a study of T cell repertoires in cytomegalovirus infection. MiXCR was run by TCRdb on the reads, yielding one entry per CDR3 protein. The repertoire holds around 500,000 distinct CDR3 sequences, with 42% as singletons. Their cognate antigens are unknown. The specimen was cultured PBMCs, collected from culture after CMV antigen stimulation. The receptor set was obtained from a human donor in good health (CMV status not recorded). Some clones in this sample may be carry-over from other donors' samples. The CDR3 runs from the conserved cysteine through the conserved F or W. The D gene is left open where the match is weak. For some rows the clone size is stated as once, few or many, or as a class when expanded; others skip it.

d_gene,len,abundance,v_gene,j_gene,CDR3nt,CDR3aa
.,16,few,TRBV7-9,TRBJ1-2,TGTGCCAGCAGCTTAGGGGGCCGGGGCCTATTCTATGGCTACACCTTC,CASSLGGRGLFYGYTF
.,16,.,TRBV2,TRBJ2-5,TGTGCCAGCAGCCCCCCCGGGACAAGTCGGCAAGAGACCCAGTACTTC,CASSPPGTSRQETQYF
TRBD1,14,few,TRBV10-3,TRBJ1-2,TGTGCCATCAGTGAGTTCCCGACAGGGTATGGCTACACCTTC,CAISEFPTGYGYTF
TRBD1,16,.,TRBV2,TRBJ1-6,TGTGCCAGCAGTGATAGGGGCGACAGGGTAATTTCACCCCTCCACTTT,CASSDRGDRVISPLHF
TRBD2,17,.,TRBV2,TRBJ2-5,TGTGCCAGCAGTGGGGGCCCGGGGGGAGGGGCACAAGAGACCCAGTACTTC,CASSGGPGGGAQETQYF
TRBD1,15,many,TRBV7-2,TRBJ1-1,TGTGCCAGCAGCTTCACCGGGACAGGGGACACTGAAGCTTTCTTT,CASSFTGTGDTEAFF
TRBD2,16,.,TRBV27,TRBJ2-3,TGTGCCAGCAGTTTTCAGCGGGGGCTCGGCACAGATACGCAGTATTTT,CASSFQRGLGTDTQYF
.,14,.,TRBV6-6,TRBJ1-1,TGTGCCAGCAGTTACTCAGGAGACAGGAATAGAGCTTTCTTT,CASSYSGDRNRAFF
TRBD2,16,.,TRBV19,TRBJ2-2,TGTGCCAGTAGTGTCCCACTAGCGGGGGGGCCCGGGGAGCTGTTTTTT,CASSVPLAGGPGELFF
.,16,.,TRBV7-2,TRBJ1-5,TGTGCCAGCAGCTCAGGACAGCCGTATAGCAATCAGCCCCAGCATTTT,CASSSGQPYSNQPQHF